The 11 T cell receptor beta chains in this list originate from one sample, sequenced in a study of T cell repertoires in cytomegalovirus infection. TCRdb analysed the reads with MiXCR anew, one entry per CDR3 protein. This table holds a few hundred thousand distinct CDR3 sequences, 9% to 9.5% found once. The sample taken for sequencing was PBMCs. Receptor source: a human donor in good health (CMV status not recorded). Some clones in this sample may be carry-over from other donors' samples.

This chain uses TRBV7-8 with TRBJ1-3, with D possibly matching TRBD1 (5 bases). V dropped 6 bases and J dropped 3 bases, with 6 bases sitting between them. CDR3 length: 12 amino acids. The germline V gene encodes CDR1 SGHVS and CDR2 FQNEAQ. CDR3 protein: CASRGLGNTIYF. CDR3 DNA: TGTGCCAGCAGGGGACTTGGAAACACCATATATTTT.

Many counts were recorded for this clonotype. The chain is built from TRBV6-1 and TRBJ2-5; TRBD1 matches 12 bases. CDR3 length: 19 residues. Germline trimming cut 2 bases from V and 5 bases from J; bases unmatched to any gene: 15. Germline V gene lookup returns CDR1 MNHNS and CDR2 SASEGT. CDR3 protein: CASSESWDRGRRQGETQYF. CDR3 coding DNA: TGTGCCAGCAGTGAATCCTGGGACAGGGGGCGCCGTCAGGGGGAGACCCAGTACTTC.

There are many counts of this clonotype. This chain joins TRBV7-9 and TRBJ2-7, with unresolved D. V was pared by 2 bases and J by 5 bases, with 10 bases between. This CDR3 is 13 amino acids long. CDR1 and CDR2 from the germline V gene are SEHNR and FQNEAQ (reference sequence). CDR3 region: CASSLNQADEQYF. DNA for the CDR3: TGTGCCAGCAGCTTAAACCAGGCGGACGAGCAGTACTTC.

This clonotype was seen a few times. The J gene is TRBJ1-5, the V gene TRBV2, with D possibly TRBD1 on 5 matching bases. Per germline, CDR1 SNHLY and CDR2 FYNNEI. Trimming cost V 2 bases and J 6 bases, with 11 bases left between them. The CDR3 is 14 amino acids. For the CDR3, the DNA is TGTGCCAGCAGTGAATGGAAGGGACCTCAGCCCCAGCATTTT. This codes for CASSEWKGPQPQHF.

This clonotype was seen at least ten times. This chain joins TRBV4-3 and TRBJ2-1, with a weak D call TRBD2 (6 bases). Per germline, CDR1 LGHNA and CDR2 YSLEER. The CDR3 spans 15 residues. V lost 1 base, J lost 1 base, and 8 bases lay in between. The CDR3 DNA reads as TGCGCCAGCAGCCAAGTAGCGGCTTCCTACAATGAGCAGTTCTTC. It yields the protein CASSQVAASYNEQFF.

This clonotype showed up many times. The chain has TRBV6-2 or TRBV6-3 and TRBJ1-5, with D maybe TRBD1 (5 bases). V gave up 2 bases and J gave up 3 bases, with 11 bases separating them. The CDR3 loop spans 15 amino acids. Germline loops: CDR1 MNHEY, CDR2 SVGEGT. The CDR3 nucleotides read TGTGCCAGCAGTTACACCGGCAGGGTCAATCAGCCCCAGCATTTT. Encoded protein: CASSYTGRVNQPQHF.

The V gene is TRBV5-1, the J gene TRBJ2-1; no reliable D call. Germline V gene data show CDR1 as SGHRS and CDR2 as YFSETQ. The V and J ends lost 7 bases and 0 bases respectively, with 14 bases between them. This CDR3 is 15 amino acids long. The CDR3 sequence is CASFVDGPSYNEQFF. In DNA, the CDR3 is TGCGCCAGCTTCGTGGACGGGCCCTCCTACAATGAGCAGTTCTTC.

The chain employs TRBV4-3 and TRBJ1-2; TRBD1 agrees at 8 bases. The CDR3 loop spans 15 amino acids. After removal of 5 bases from V and 7 bases from J, the junction contained 12 bases not matched to a gene. In germline, CDR1 is LGHNA, CDR2 YSLEER. The CDR3 DNA is TGCGCCAGCAGCAACACCCAGGGGGCTTTAGGTGGCTACACCTTC. Protein sequence: CASSNTQGALGGYTF.

By sample share, this clonotype is medium-sized. The genes are TRBV7-8 and TRBJ2-4; 7 bases are a match to TRBD2. The CDR3 extends over 16 amino acids. The V gene's germline CDR1 is SGHVS and CDR2 FQNEAQ. V shed 3 bases and J 2 bases; nucleotides not matched to a gene: 7. CDR3 in DNA: TGTGCCAGCAGCTTTGTCCCCGGGAGGACCAAAAACATTCAGTACTTC. This translates into CASSFVPGRTKNIQYF.

This clonotype was picked up a small number of times. V and J are TRBV20-1 and TRBJ2-2; the D is unclear. V lost 0 bases to trimming and J lost 0 bases, with 14 bases between them. Looked up from germline, CDR1 is DFQATT and CDR2 is SNEGSKA (reference sequence). This CDR3 spans 17 amino acids. CDR3 sequence: CSARDDVGRSNTGELFF. DNA of the CDR3: TGCAGTGCTAGAGACGACGTCGGACGGTCGAACACCGGGGAGCTGTTTTTT.

This clonotype was counted ten times or more. The chain joins TRBV7-2 to TRBJ1-5; D perhaps matches TRBD1 (6 bases). The germline V gene has CDR1 SGHTA and CDR2 FQGNSA. Trimming took off 4 bases at V and 5 bases at J, with 12 bases between the two ends. The CDR3 is made up of 14 amino acids. Here the CDR3 DNA reads TGTGCCAGCAGCTCTACAGGGCGTTATCAGCCCCAGCATTTT. It encodes CASSSTGRYQPQHF.